This TCR beta chain was identified in a study of control samples from healthy donors and cancer patients. Produced via immunoSEQ multiplex PCR; TCRdb's table is partial and in-frame only. The sample lists tens of thousands of clones; 84% were seen once. V shed 2 bases and J 7 bases; nucleotides not matched to a gene: 9. The CDR3 runs 18 residues. Germline CDR1 reads SGHRS; CDR2 reads YFSETQ. The chain employs TRBV5-1 and TRBJ2-1; 16 bases align to TRBD2. Sample: blood. The sequence came from a man aged 50 to 59 in good health. The DNA for the CDR3 is TGCGCCAGCAGCTTTGCTCTTGGGACTAGCGGGAGGGTGAATGAGCAGTTCTTC. Encoded protein: CASSFALGTSGRVNEQFF.